One and the same sample provided the 13 T cell receptor beta chains below, sequenced in a study of blood T cell repertoires in COVID-19 (TCRdb year 2020). The receptor library was made with the immunoSEQ multiplex PCR assay. TCRdb mirrors the immuneACCESS table, restricted to in-frame sequences. Some clones are absent from its copies; in checked studies, under half trace to an unresolved V gene, and the reason for the others is unknown. The sample table contains about 83,000 clones; only one count was recorded for around 90% of them. 8% of the sample is taken by the ten largest. The sequenced sample consisted of peripheral blood. These receptors originate from an elderly man with active or convalescent COVID-19.

The chain is built from TRBV7-9 and TRBJ2-7; D is uncertain. Germline values: CDR1 SEHNR, CDR2 FQNEAQ (reference sequence). Trimming left V 5 bases short and J 10 bases short, with 18 bases between. There are 13 residues in the CDR3. As DNA, the CDR3 is TGTGCCAGCAGCCCAGGTGGCTCCGCCCGCCAGTACGTC. Amino acids: CASSPGGSARQYV.

The chain joins TRBV6-5 to TRBJ1-2, with TRBD1 identical over 12 bases. V lost 6 bases to trimming and J lost 8 bases; unmatched junction nucleotides: 10. The CDR3 contains 15 residues. Germline-derived CDR1 and CDR2 are MNHEY and SVGAGI. Here the CDR3 DNA reads TGTGCCAGCAGCACCGGGACAGGGGGCTCTTTGGGCTACACCTTC. As protein: CASSTGTGGSLGYTF.

J is TRBJ2-2 and V is TRBV7-2; 8 bases line up with TRBD1. The CDR3 is 17 residues long. The germline V gene encodes CDR1 SGHTA and CDR2 FQGNSA. V shed 5 bases, J shed 9 bases, and the junction held 17 bases outside the gene matches. This CDR3 reads CASSRIRGRGQDRELFF. In DNA, the CDR3 is TGTGCCAGCAGCAGGATTCGGGGCAGGGGGCAGGATCGGGAGCTGTTTTTT. Based on the CDR3 plus reference TRBV7-2 and TRBJ2-2, the full variable domain is GAGVSQSPSNKVTEKGKDVELRCDPISGHTALYWYRQSLGQGLEFLIYFQGNSAPDKSGLPSDRFSAERTGGSVSTLTIQRTQQEDSAVYLCASSRIRGRGQDRELFFGEGSRLTVL.

V is TRBV3-1 (or the pseudogene TRBV3-2) and J is TRBJ2-2; D possibly corresponds to TRBD1 (5 bases). The CDR3 length is 13 residues. The V end lost 0 bases, the J end lost 13 bases, and 12 bases lay between the germline ends. From germline, CDR1 is LGHDT and CDR2 YNNKEL (reference sequence). In nucleotides, the CDR3 is TGTGCCAGCAGCCAAGATAGGCAGGGCGTGCTGTTTTTT. It is translated as CASSQDRQGVLFF.

This clone was counted only a few times. The chain has TRBV5-1 and TRBJ1-3; a weak D match, TRBD1 (5 bases). The CDR3 consists of 16 residues. The germline V gene encodes CDR1 SGHRS and CDR2 YFSETQ. V lost 4 bases, J lost 0 bases, and 14 bases lay in between. The CDR3 protein is CASSGATRSSGNTIYF. DNA of the CDR3: TGCGCCAGCAGCGGGGCAACAAGGAGCTCTGGAAACACCATATATTTT.

There are a few counts of this clone. The chain combines TRBV5-5 with TRBJ2-2; D is ambiguous. Germline lookup yields CDR1 SGHKS and CDR2 YYEKEE (reference sequence). This CDR3 has 13 amino acids. With 1 base removed from V and 7 bases from J, the gap between germline ends came to 8 bases. In nucleotides, the CDR3 is TGTGCCAGCAGCTTGACGCTACTCGGGGAGCTGTTTTTT. Protein: CASSLTLLGELFF.

The chain employs TRBV15 and TRBJ2-3; 8 bases are a match to TRBD1. Germline V lookup: CDR1 LNHNV, CDR2 YYDKDF (reference sequence). V dropped 3 bases and J dropped 3; count of bases not matched to a gene: 5. CDR3 length: 15 residues. The CDR3 spells CATSRIGQGTDTQYF. CDR3 bases: TGTGCCACCAGCAGGATAGGACAGGGTACAGATACGCAGTATTTT.

The genes are TRBV3-1 (or the pseudogene TRBV3-2) and TRBJ2-2; TRBD2 might be the D (6 bases). Between the trimmed V and J ends, which lost 6 bases and 6 bases, there was a span of 11 bases. Germline values: CDR1 LGHDT, CDR2 YNNKEL (reference sequence). The CDR3 contains 13 residues. The CDR3 here is CASSLLAPGELFF. The CDR3 DNA is TGTGCCAGCAGTCTTCTAGCGCCCGGGGAGCTGTTTTTT.

The CDR3 sequence is CASSRNRVIGYTF. For the CDR3, the DNA is TGTGCCAGCAGCCGCAACAGGGTAATCGGCTACACCTTC. The chain employs TRBV6-5 and TRBJ1-2; a weak D match, TRBD1 (6 bases). The V gene lost 6 bases and the J gene lost 8 bases, with 16 bases spanning the gap. The CDR3 has 13 residues. The germline V gene encodes CDR1 MNHEY and CDR2 SVGAGI.

This clone was seen only a few times. The chain is built from TRBV28 and TRBJ1-3; D is perhaps TRBD1 (6 bases). Germline lookup yields CDR1 MDHEN and CDR2 SYDVKM. Trimming removed 8 bases from V and 2 bases from J, with 16 bases in between. The CDR3 is 15 amino acids. The CDR3 reads CASHVAGAAGNTIYF. CDR3 in DNA: TGTGCCAGCCACGTTGCAGGGGCGGCTGGAAACACCATATATTTT.

The chain couples TRBV9 to TRBJ1-1, with 8 bases fitting TRBD1. Germline CDR1 is SGDLS and CDR2 is YYNGEE. Trimming at V came to 4 bases and at J to 2 bases, leaving 4 bases not matched to a gene. The CDR3 totals 14 residues. Here the CDR3 DNA reads TGTGCCAGCAGCCGGACAGGGACCAACACTGAAGCTTTCTTT. It translates to CASSRTGTNTEAFF.

The chain combines TRBV28 with TRBJ2-1; 7 bases line up with TRBD1. V gave up 6 bases and J gave up 2 bases; unmatched junction bases: 4. The CDR3 is 14 amino acids. Germline V CDR1 and CDR2: MDHEN, SYDVKM. The CDR3 nucleotides read TGTGCCAGCAGGACAGGGTCCCCCTACAATGAGCAGTTCTTC. Translation gives CASRTGSPYNEQFF. Filled out from reference TRBV28 and TRBJ2-1, the complete variable domain reads DVKVTQSSRYLVKRTGEKVFLECVQDMDHENMFWYRQDPGLGLRLIYFSYDVKMKEKGDIPEGYSVSREKKERFSLILESASTNQTSMYLCASRTGSPYNEQFFGPGTRLTVL.

The J gene is TRBJ1-5, the V gene TRBV27, with a possible D match to TRBD1 (5 bases). The CDR3 consists of 17 residues. Trimming took 5 bases from V and 1 from J, leaving 18 bases between them. Germline assignment: CDR1 MNHEY and CDR2 SMNVEV (reference sequence). The CDR3 DNA reads TGTGCCAGCAGTCTTACAGGCGGGACGGGCAGCAATCAGCCCCAGCATTTT. Amino acid sequence: CASSLTGGTGSNQPQHF.